Sequencing of this TCR beta chain was carried out in a study of metastatic and nonmetastatic thyroid tumors (dated by TCRdb to 2018 to 2020). Context from the whole study: Repertoires were compared across peripheral blood and tumor or nodule tissue samples from malignant and benign thyroid patients. General study outcomes and caveats: TCR beta diversity was reported as significantly higher in malignant tumors than in benign nodules, in both blood and tumor samples.

In regard to this clone: The clone's antigen remains unknown. Qualities for individual bases were not recorded, and no much larger clone is one base off.

No treatment had been received by any patient before thyroid surgery. Using T-cell receptor beta sequencing, the study looked back at clinical samples from patients collected from about 2011 to 2018. The junction shows trimming of 10 bases on V and 4 bases on J, plus 17 bases between the germline ends. The germline V gene yields MDHEN for CDR1 and SYDVKM for CDR2. The CDR3, cysteine through phenylalanine, is 13 amino acids long. Only CDR3 DNA remains: 39 bases, in frame from the first base. The protocol used for the library was PCR. Sequencing used an Illumina HiSeq 4000. High-throughput sequencing was used to profile the CDR3 region of the TCR beta-chain in every patient. The original methods were these. Drawing on CDR3 differences between clinicopathological groups, the researchers built a classifier meant to tell apart patients with distant-metastatic papillary thyroid cancer. To measure repertoire diversity the researchers used the Shannon index, while the Morisita-Horn index served to gauge how similar the tumor and blood repertoires were. Starting from the raw public reads, TCRdb applied fastp trimming at Q25, assembled clones with MiXCR and retained in-frame beta chains. TCRdb, not the original authors, processed these V and J calls. The sample table lists 20,000 to 25,000 clones, about 20% of them with a count of one. Around 12% of the sample is taken by the ten largest.

The clonotype was recovered from a female donor with papillary thyroid cancer or a benign thyroid nodule (not recorded which). Some clones in this sample may be carry-over from other donors' samples. Recombination joined TRBV28 with TRBJ2-7, and possibly TRBD2, on 5 matching bases. Sequencing was done on a sample of tumor tissue. DNA sequence: TGTGCCACCCGTGTTAACGGGAAATACGAGCAGTACTTC. Translated, this is CATRVNGKYEQYF.